This TCR beta chain originates from a study of blood T cell repertoires in COVID-19. The germline V gene encodes CDR1 MDHEN and CDR2 SYDVKM. V was shortened by 4 bases and J by 2 bases, with 13 bases between the two germline ends. The CDR3 covers 15 residues. Sequenced by immunoSEQ multiplex PCR; TCRdb stores in-frame clones only, minus some. The sample lists more than 250,000 clones, approximately 88% occurring once. The receptor's source is a woman under 40 with COVID-19, enrolled during active disease. V is TRBV28 and J is TRBJ2-3, with D tentatively TRBD2 (6 bases). The sample taken for sequencing was peripheral blood. CDR3 amino acids: CASSSPAGTTDTQYF. The CDR3 coding sequence is TGTGCCAGCAGTTCCCCGGCGGGGACCACAGATACGCAGTATTTT.